The 12 T cell receptor beta chains below come from one sample, sequenced in a study of blood T cells in healthy people across ages. Alongside a J-beta primer mix, a sample-barcoded 5' primer served in a second PCR lasting roughly 6 to 11 cycles. TCRdb reprocessed the 5' RACE reads with MiXCR, giving one entry per CDR3 protein. The sample yields 1.5 million to 2 million distinct CDR3 sequences, 30% to 35% seen once. The sequencing input was blood. The receptors originated from a woman aged 25 to 39 in good health.

The rearrangement joins TRBV4-1 to TRBJ2-3; 7 bases map to TRBD1. The CDR3 has 15 residues. J lost 0 bases, V lost 4 bases, and 4 bases had no gene match. Germline V CDR1 and CDR2: MGHRA, YSYEKL. The CDR3 DNA reads TGCGCCAGCAGCCCGACAGGGCGAAGCACAGATACGCAGTATTTT. As protein: CASSPTGRSTDTQYF.

This chain links TRBV6-1 with TRBJ2-7; 12 positions match TRBD2. CDR1 and CDR2 (germline): MNHNS, SASEGT. CDR3 length: 16 residues. V dropped 6 bases and J dropped 0; count of bases not matched to a gene: 6. The CDR3 coding sequence is TGTGCCAGCAGCGAACCGGGACTAGCGGGCTCCTACGAGCAGTACTTC. Amino acids: CASSEPGLAGSYEQYF.

This clonotype came up a few times. V and J are TRBV4-2 and TRBJ2-3, with TRBD2 identical over 7 bases. This CDR3 has 16 amino acids. Germline CDR1 LGHNA, CDR2 YNFKEQ. J gave up 3 bases and V 0 bases, and 6 bases lay outside the gene matches. The DNA of the CDR3 is TGTGCCAGCAGCCAAGAATGGGGGGAGGGGACAGATACGCAGTATTTT. Protein sequence: CASSQEWGEGTDTQYF.

This clonotype occurred many times. J is TRBJ2-1 and V is TRBV4-2; TRBD2 matches at 8 bases. V was pared by 0 bases and J by 5 bases, with 6 bases of the junction left unmatched. This CDR3 comprises 16 residues. Germline loops: CDR1 LGHNA, CDR2 YNFKEQ. The CDR3 here is CASSQETGGEHNEQFF. CDR3 DNA: TGTGCCAGCAGCCAAGAAACCGGGGGGGAACACAATGAGCAGTTCTTC.

V usage is TRBV6-1 and J usage is TRBJ1-1; D unclear. CDR1 MNHNS and CDR2 SASEGT come from the germline V gene. Deletions cut 5 bases from V and 1 base from J, with 11 bases between. This CDR3 contains 14 residues. The CDR3 protein is CASSPRVKNTEAFF. The CDR3 DNA sequence: TGTGCCAGCAGTCCACGAGTTAAGAACACTGAAGCTTTCTTT.

This clonotype turned up a few times. J is TRBJ2-7 and V is TRBV28, with D tentatively TRBD2 (5 bases). Germline-derived CDR1 and CDR2 are MDHEN and SYDVKM. The CDR3 spans 13 residues. V lost 5 bases and J lost 5, with 13 bases in between. For the CDR3, the DNA is TGTGCCAGCAGTCCCCCCCAGCGGAACGAGCAGTACTTC. Protein product: CASSPPQRNEQYF.

A few counts support this clonotype. This chain links TRBV24-1 with TRBJ2-1; D may correspond to TRBD1 or TRBD2 (6 bases each). CDR1 and CDR2 (germline): KGHDR, SFDVKD. The V end lost 6 bases, the J end lost 5 bases, and 16 bases lay between the germline ends. The length of the CDR3 is 15 residues. The CDR3 bases are TGTGCCACCAGTTCCGCGGGACAAAGGAACAATGAGCAGTTCTTC. Its protein is CATSSAGQRNNEQFF.

The chain joins TRBV20-1 to TRBJ1-2; 7 bases fit TRBD1. The germline V gene has CDR1 DFQATT and CDR2 SNEGSKA (reference sequence). This CDR3 is built from 15 residues. J lost 0 bases, V lost 6 bases, and 10 bases had no gene match. The CDR3 coding sequence is TGCAGTGCAGCCCAAGAGGGGGCTGCTAACTATGGCTACACCTTC. Residues: CSAAQEGAANYGYTF.

The rearrangement links TRBV5-1 to TRBJ2-5; D remains ambiguous. The J call may not be correct, given that the DNA end is closer to TRBJ2-7. The CDR3 spans 14 residues. The germline V gene encodes CDR1 SGHRS and CDR2 YFSETQ. CDR3 nucleotide sequence: TGCGCCAGCAGAGGCAGCACTGAGTCATACGAGCAGTACTTC. Translated: CASRGSTESYEQYF.

The rearrangement joins TRBV29-1 to TRBJ1-5; D is ambiguous. Per germline, CDR1 SQVTM and CDR2 ANQGSEA. The CDR3 is 13 residues long. The ends were cut back, 6 bases at V and 2 bases at J, with 11 bases in the middle. CDR3 sequence reads: CSVGDTGNQPQHF. Written as DNA, the CDR3 is TGCAGCGTGGGAGATACGGGCAATCAGCCCCAGCATTTT.

V is TRBV20-1 and J is TRBJ2-5, with 10 bases matching TRBD2. Germline V gene sequence: CDR1 DFQATT, CDR2 SNEGSKA (reference sequence). The CDR3 extends over 15 amino acids. Trimming removed 0 bases from V and 1 base from J; junction bases left unmatched: 2. As DNA, the CDR3 is TGCAGTGCTAGAGAAGGACTAGCGGTCCAAGAGACCCAGTACTTC. Translation gives CSAREGLAVQETQYF.

This chain uses TRBV20-1 with TRBJ2-7; D uncertain. Germline CDR1 DFQATT, CDR2 SNEGSKA (reference sequence). The CDR3 has 11 residues. Trimming removed 4 bases from V and 3 bases from J, with 7 bases in between. The CDR3 sequence is CSANVIYEQYF. Written as DNA, the CDR3 is TGCAGTGCTAATGTCATCTACGAGCAGTACTTC.